A single sample is the source of the 19 T cell receptor beta chains below, sequenced in a study of blood T cell repertoires in COVID-19. Only in-frame clones appear in the TCRdb table, and some are missing; sequencing was by immunoSEQ multiplex PCR. The sample consists of a few hundred thousand clones, 75% to 90% of them appearing once. The sample comprised PBMCs or T cells enriched from blood (not recorded which). The receptors shown here come from a woman between 35 and 50 years old who had recovered from COVID-19.

This sequence joins TRBV19 and TRBJ1-5; D not certain. Between the trimmed V and J ends, which lost 2 bases and 0 bases, there was a span of 11 bases. The CDR3 sequence is 16 residues long. Germline CDR1 and CDR2: LNHDA and SQIVND (reference sequence). In DNA form, the CDR3 reads TGTGCCAGTAGTATAAGGCAGGCCTATAGCAATCAGCCCCAGCATTTT. Amino acids: CASSIRQAYSNQPQHF.

This chain connects TRBV7-3 to TRBJ1-2; TRBD1 matches at 7 bases. This CDR3 region has 15 residues. Germline V lookup: CDR1 SGHTA, CDR2 FQGTGA. The V segment lost 5 bases and the J segment 5 bases; nucleotides outside the gene matches: 11. CDR3 sequence: CASSPVPGQTYGYTF. The CDR3, as DNA: TGTGCCAGCAGCCCCGTCCCGGGACAGACATATGGCTACACCTTC.

The chain combines TRBV28 with TRBJ1-2, with D possibly matching TRBD1 (6 bases). V was clipped by 5 bases and J by 1 base, with 17 bases between them. Germline CDR1 MDHEN, CDR2 SYDVKM. The CDR3 covers 16 residues. This CDR3 reads CASSGTGSYDNYGYTF. DNA of the CDR3: TGTGCCAGCAGTGGAACAGGGTCCTATGATAACTATGGCTACACCTTC.

This clone was seen a single time. This chain uses TRBV27 with TRBJ1-5; D unclear. The CDR3 extends over 13 amino acids. Trimming left V 4 bases short and J 3 bases short, with 7 bases between. Germline V lookup: CDR1 MNHEY, CDR2 SMNVEV (reference sequence). This CDR3 is CASSYSFNQPQHF. CDR3 bases: TGTGCCAGCAGTTATAGCTTCAATCAGCCCCAGCATTTT.

V is TRBV20-1 and J is TRBJ1-5; D may be TRBD1 (6 bases). This CDR3 is built from 17 residues. Germline CDR1 DFQATT, CDR2 SNEGSKA (reference sequence). The V end was cut by 6 bases, the J end by 2 bases, with 23 bases between. The DNA of the CDR3 is TGCAGTGCAAGTAAAGCAGGGGCGCGATCTGGCAATCAGCCCCAGCATTTT. It encodes CSASKAGARSGNQPQHF.

This chain links TRBV7-2 with TRBJ1-1, with D possibly matching TRBD1 (6 bases). Germline CDR1 is SGHTA and CDR2 is FQGNSA. V was clipped by 6 bases and J by 4 bases, with 21 bases between them. The CDR3 extends over 16 amino acids. The DNA of the CDR3 is TGTGCCAGCAGTTGGGGGAAACCAGGGGTTGGCACTGAAGCTTTCTTT. As protein: CASSWGKPGVGTEAFF.

The chain uses TRBV9 and TRBJ2-2; weak D call: TRBD1 (7 bases). V lost 3 bases and J 0 bases, leaving 12 bases between the germline ends. This CDR3 region has 16 residues. CDR1 is SGDLS and CDR2 is YYNGEE in the germline V gene. The CDR3 reads CASSAGGTANTGELFF. The CDR3 nucleotides are TGTGCCAGCAGCGCAGGAGGGACAGCGAACACCGGGGAGCTGTTTTTT.

This chain uses TRBV19 with TRBJ2-7, with TRBD1 as a possible D gene (6 bases). Germline CDR1 LNHDA, CDR2 SQIVND (reference sequence). The CDR3 contains 13 residues. Trimming pared 1 base from V and 3 bases from J, leaving 7 bases between. The CDR3 reads CASSIGGLYEQYF. The CDR3 DNA sequence: TGTGCCAGTAGTATAGGGGGGCTCTACGAGCAGTACTTC.

The chain links TRBV12-2 to TRBJ2-3; TRBD1, the table's D call, was not compared with the DNA. TRBV12-2 is a pseudogene. The CDR3 loop spans 16 amino acids. CDR3 amino acids: CASRFSYQGHTDTQYF. The CDR3 nucleotides are TGTGCAAGTCGCTTTAGCTATCAGGGGCACACAGATACGCAGTATTTT.

The chain employs TRBV9 and TRBJ1-2, with TRBD1 identical over 7 bases. J was trimmed by 5 bases and V by 0 bases; bases with no gene match: 4. CDR1 and CDR2 (germline): SGDLS, YYNGEE. The CDR3 extends over 14 amino acids. The CDR3 DNA sequence: TGTGCCAGCAGCGTAGGGACAGGTTCATATGGCTACACCTTC. Protein sequence: CASSVGTGSYGYTF.

The chain combines TRBV7-2 with TRBJ1-1; 8 nucleotides line up with TRBD1. Germline CDR1 is SGHTA and CDR2 is FQGNSA. The CDR3 is 14 residues long. With V trimmed by 1 base and J by 5 bases, 3 bases remained unmatched. CDR3 bases: TGTGCCAGCAGCTTAGGCAGGGGGCGGACTGAAGCTTTCTTT. Protein: CASSLGRGRTEAFF.

The V and J genes are TRBV7-8 and TRBJ1-2; 7 nucleotides match TRBD1. Trimming removed 3 bases from V and 7 bases from J; junction bases left unmatched: 5. The CDR3 has 13 amino acids. CDR1 SGHVS and CDR2 FQNEAQ come from the germline V gene. DNA of the CDR3: TGTGCCAGCAGCTTTGACAGGGATCTTGGCTACACCTTC. The encoded protein is CASSFDRDLGYTF.

The V and J genes are TRBV5-1 and TRBJ2-7; the match to TRBD1 covers 9 bases. The V segment lost 0 bases and the J segment 5 bases; nucleotides outside the gene matches: 9. The germline CDR1 and CDR2 sequences are SGHRS and YFSETQ. The CDR3 loop spans 16 amino acids. CDR3 protein: CASSLAGGTGTHEQYF. DNA of the CDR3: TGCGCCAGCAGCTTGGCAGGGGGGACAGGGACCCACGAGCAGTACTTC.

A single count supports this clone. This chain connects TRBV10-3 to TRBJ2-7, with 9 bases lining up with TRBD2. Germline V gene lookup returns CDR1 ENHRY and CDR2 SYGVKD. With V trimmed by 4 bases and J by 2 bases, 3 bases remained unmatched. The CDR3 consists of 14 residues. The CDR3 DNA follows: TGTGCCATCAGTGCTAGCGGGGTGGCCTACGAGCAGTACTTC. Translation: CAISASGVAYEQYF.

The rearrangement links TRBV7-9 to TRBJ2-3; D gene ambiguous. Germline lookup yields CDR1 SEHNR and CDR2 FQNEAQ (reference sequence). The length of the CDR3 is 14 residues. V was shortened by 5 bases and J by 2 bases, with 11 bases between the two germline ends. CDR3 sequence reads: CASSPPGYTDTQYF. CDR3 nucleotides: TGTGCCAGCAGCCCCCCGGGTTACACAGATACGCAGTATTTT.

In this sample, this clone turned up once. The chain links TRBV7-2 to TRBJ2-7; TRBD1 matches at 7 bases. The V gene end was trimmed by 3 bases and the J gene end by 4 bases; junction bases not matched to a gene: 9. The CDR3 covers 15 residues. CDR1 SGHTA and CDR2 FQGNSA come from the germline V gene. CDR3 region: CASSFGSRTGYEQYF. In DNA, the CDR3 is TGTGCCAGCAGCTTCGGGTCAAGGACAGGATACGAGCAGTACTTC.

V usage is TRBV7-3 and J usage is TRBJ2-3, with D tentatively TRBD2 (5 bases). Germline assignment: CDR1 SGHTA and CDR2 FQGTGA. There are 15 residues in the CDR3. With 5 bases removed from V and 3 bases from J, the gap between germline ends came to 15 bases. Written as DNA, the CDR3 is TGTGCCAGCAGCCCCGAGGGAAGAGGGACAGATACGCAGTATTTT. Residues: CASSPEGRGTDTQYF.

This clone appeared once. The rearrangement uses TRBV10-2 and TRBJ1-5; no firm D call. Germline V gives CDR1 WSHSY, CDR2 SAAADI. This CDR3 has 13 residues. V dropped 3 bases and J dropped 6 bases, with 9 bases sitting between them. The CDR3 DNA sequence: TGCGCCAGCAGTGACGGGGTTGGTCAGCCCCAGCATTTT. It encodes CASSDGVGQPQHF.

This rearrangement joins TRBV29-1 to TRBJ2-1; D remains ambiguous. V lost 6 bases and J 0 bases, leaving 12 bases between the germline ends. The CDR3 sequence is 14 residues long. Germline V CDR1 and CDR2: SQVTM, ANQGSEA. CDR3 sequence: CSVKTPLSYNEQFF. The CDR3 DNA sequence: TGCAGCGTCAAGACACCGCTCTCCTACAATGAGCAGTTCTTC.